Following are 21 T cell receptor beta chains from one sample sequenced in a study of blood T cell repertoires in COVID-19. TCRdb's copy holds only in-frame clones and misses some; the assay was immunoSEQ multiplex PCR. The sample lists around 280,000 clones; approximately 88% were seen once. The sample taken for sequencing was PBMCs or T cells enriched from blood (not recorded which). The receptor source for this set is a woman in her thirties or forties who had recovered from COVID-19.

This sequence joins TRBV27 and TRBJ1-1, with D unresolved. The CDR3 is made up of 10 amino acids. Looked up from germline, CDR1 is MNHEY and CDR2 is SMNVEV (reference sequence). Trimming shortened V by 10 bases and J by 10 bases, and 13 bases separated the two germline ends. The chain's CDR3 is CATHLERAFF. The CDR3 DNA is TGTGCCACCCACTTAGAGAGAGCTTTCTTT.

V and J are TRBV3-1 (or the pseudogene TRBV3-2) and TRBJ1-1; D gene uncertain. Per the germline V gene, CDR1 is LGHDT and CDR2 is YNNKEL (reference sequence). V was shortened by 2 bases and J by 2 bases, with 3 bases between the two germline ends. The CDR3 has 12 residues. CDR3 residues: CASSQINTEAFF. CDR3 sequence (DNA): TGTGCCAGCAGCCAAATAAACACTGAAGCTTTCTTT.

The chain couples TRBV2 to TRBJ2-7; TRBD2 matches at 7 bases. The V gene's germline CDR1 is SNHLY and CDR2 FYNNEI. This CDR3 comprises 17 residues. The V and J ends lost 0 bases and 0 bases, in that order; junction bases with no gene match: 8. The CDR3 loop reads CASSEAPPGLLSYEQYF. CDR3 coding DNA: TGTGCCAGCAGTGAAGCCCCGCCGGGACTACTCTCCTACGAGCAGTACTTC.

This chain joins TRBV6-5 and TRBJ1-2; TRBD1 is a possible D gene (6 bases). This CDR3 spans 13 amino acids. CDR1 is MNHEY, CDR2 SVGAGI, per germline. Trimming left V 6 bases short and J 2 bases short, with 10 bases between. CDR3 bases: TGTGCCAGCAGCTCTGGACAGAACTATGGCTACACCTTC. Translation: CASSSGQNYGYTF.

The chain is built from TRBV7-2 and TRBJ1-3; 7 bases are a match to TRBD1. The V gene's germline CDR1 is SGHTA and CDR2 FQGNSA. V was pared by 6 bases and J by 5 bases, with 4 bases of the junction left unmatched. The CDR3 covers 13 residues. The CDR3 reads CASSRQGRNTIYF. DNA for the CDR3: TGTGCCAGCAGTCGACAGGGCCGAAACACCATATATTTT.

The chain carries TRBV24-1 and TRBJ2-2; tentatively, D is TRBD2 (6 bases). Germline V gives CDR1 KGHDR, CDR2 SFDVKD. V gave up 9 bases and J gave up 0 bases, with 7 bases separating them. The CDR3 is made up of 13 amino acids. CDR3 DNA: TGTGCCACCGGGGGGTCGAACACCGGGGAGCTGTTTTTT. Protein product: CATGGSNTGELFF.

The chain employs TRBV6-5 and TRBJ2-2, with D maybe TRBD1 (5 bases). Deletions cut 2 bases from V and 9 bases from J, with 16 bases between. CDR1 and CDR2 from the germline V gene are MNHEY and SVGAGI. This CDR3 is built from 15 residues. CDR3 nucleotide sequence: TGTGCCAGCAGTTACGGGGCTAGTGGTGGCCGGGAGCTGTTTTTT. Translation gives CASSYGASGGRELFF.

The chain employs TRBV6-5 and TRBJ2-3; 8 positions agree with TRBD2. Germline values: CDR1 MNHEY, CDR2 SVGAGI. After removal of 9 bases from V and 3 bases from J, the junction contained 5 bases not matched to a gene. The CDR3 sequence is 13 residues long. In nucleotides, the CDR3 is TGTGCCAGTGCCGGGGGGGCTACAGATACGCAGTATTTT. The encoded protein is CASAGGATDTQYF.

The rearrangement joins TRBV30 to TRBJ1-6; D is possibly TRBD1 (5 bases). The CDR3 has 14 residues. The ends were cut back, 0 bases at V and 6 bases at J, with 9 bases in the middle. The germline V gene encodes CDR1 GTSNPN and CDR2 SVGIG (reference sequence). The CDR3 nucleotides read TGTGCCTGGAGTGTCAGCCAGGGTAATTCACCCCTCCACTTT. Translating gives CAWSVSQGNSPLHF. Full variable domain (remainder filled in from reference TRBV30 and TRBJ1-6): SQTIHQWPATLVQPVGSPLSLECTVEGTSNPNLYWYRQAAGRGLQLLFYSVGIGQISSEVPQNLSASRPQDRQFILSSKKLLLSDSGFYLCAWSVSQGNSPLHFGNGTRLTVT.

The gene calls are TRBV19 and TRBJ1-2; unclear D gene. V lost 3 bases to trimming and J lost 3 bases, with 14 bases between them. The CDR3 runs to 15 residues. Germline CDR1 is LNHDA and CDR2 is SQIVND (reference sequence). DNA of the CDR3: TGTGCCAGTAGTATCCCAACAGACGGTCACTATGGCTACACCTTC. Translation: CASSIPTDGHYGYTF. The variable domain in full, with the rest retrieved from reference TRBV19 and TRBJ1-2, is DGGITQSPKYLFRKEGQNVTLSCEQNLNHDAMYWYRQDPGQGLRLIYYSQIVNDFQKGDIAEGYSVSREKKESFPLTVTSAQKNPTAFYLCASSIPTDGHYGYTFGSGTRLTVV.

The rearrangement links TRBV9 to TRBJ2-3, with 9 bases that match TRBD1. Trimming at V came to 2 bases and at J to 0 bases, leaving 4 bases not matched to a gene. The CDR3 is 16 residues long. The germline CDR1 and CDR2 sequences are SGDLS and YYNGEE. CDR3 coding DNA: TGTGCCAGCAGCGTCAGCGGGACAGGGAGCACAGATACGCAGTATTTT. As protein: CASSVSGTGSTDTQYF. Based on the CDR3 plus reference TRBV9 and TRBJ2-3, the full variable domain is DSGVTQTPKHLITATGQRVTLRCSPRSGDLSVYWYQQSLDQGLQFLIQYYNGEERAKGNILERFSAQQFPDLHSELNLSSLELGDSALYFCASSVSGTGSTDTQYFGPGTRLTVL.

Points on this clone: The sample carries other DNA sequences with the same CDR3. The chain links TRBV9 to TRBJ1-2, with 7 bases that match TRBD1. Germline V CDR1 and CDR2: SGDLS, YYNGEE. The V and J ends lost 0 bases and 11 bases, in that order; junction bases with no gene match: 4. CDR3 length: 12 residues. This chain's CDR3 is CASSVDRGGYTF. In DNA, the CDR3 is TGTGCCAGCAGCGTAGACAGGGGTGGATACACCTTC.

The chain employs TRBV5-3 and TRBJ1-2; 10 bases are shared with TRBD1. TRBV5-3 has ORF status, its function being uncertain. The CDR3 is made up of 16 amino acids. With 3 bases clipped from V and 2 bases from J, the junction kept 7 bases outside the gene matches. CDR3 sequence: CARSWGGTGENYGYTF. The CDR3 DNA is TGTGCCAGAAGCTGGGGAGGGACAGGGGAGAACTATGGCTACACCTTC.

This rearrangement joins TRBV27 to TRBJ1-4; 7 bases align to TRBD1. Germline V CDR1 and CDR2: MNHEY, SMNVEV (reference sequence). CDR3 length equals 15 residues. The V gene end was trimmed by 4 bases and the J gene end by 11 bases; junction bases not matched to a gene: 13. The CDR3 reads CASSSRQGEIGKLFF. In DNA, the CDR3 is TGTGCCAGCAGTTCGCGACAGGGAGAAATAGGGAAACTGTTTTTT. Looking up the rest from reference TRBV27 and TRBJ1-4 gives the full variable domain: EAQVTQNPRYLITVTGKKLTVTCSQNMNHEYMSWYRQDPGLGLRQIYYSMNVEVTDKGDVPEGYKVSRKEKRNFPLILESPSPNQTSLYFCASSSRQGEIGKLFFGSGTQLSVL.

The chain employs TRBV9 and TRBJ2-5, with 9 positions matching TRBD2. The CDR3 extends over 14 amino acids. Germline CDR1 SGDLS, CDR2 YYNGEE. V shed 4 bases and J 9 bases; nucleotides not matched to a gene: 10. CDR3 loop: CASSPRAGGVAQYF. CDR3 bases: TGTGCCAGCAGCCCCCGGGCGGGGGGGGTGGCCCAGTACTTC. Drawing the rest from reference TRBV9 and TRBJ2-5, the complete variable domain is DSGVTQTPKHLITATGQRVTLRCSPRSGDLSVYWYQQSLDQGLQFLIQYYNGEERAKGNILERFSAQQFPDLHSELNLSSLELGDSALYFCASSPRAGGVAQYFGPGTRLLVL.

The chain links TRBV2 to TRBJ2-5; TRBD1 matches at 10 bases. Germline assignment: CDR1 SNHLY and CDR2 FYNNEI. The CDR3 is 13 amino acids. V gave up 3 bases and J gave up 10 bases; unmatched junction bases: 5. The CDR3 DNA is TGTGCCAGCAGTGAGGAGACAGGGGGCGTCCAGTACTTC. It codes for CASSEETGGVQYF.

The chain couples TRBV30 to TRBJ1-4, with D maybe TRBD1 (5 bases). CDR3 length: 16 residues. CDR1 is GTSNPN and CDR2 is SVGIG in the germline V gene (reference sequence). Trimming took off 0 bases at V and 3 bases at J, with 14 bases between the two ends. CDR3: CAWSVLGDLANEKLFF. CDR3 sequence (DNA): TGTGCCTGGAGTGTGTTAGGGGATCTGGCTAATGAAAAACTGTTTTTT.

CDR3 sequence: CAWRIGQGVPNYGYTF. Here the CDR3 DNA reads TGTGCCTGGAGAATAGGACAGGGGGTTCCTAACTATGGCTACACCTTC. This chain links TRBV30 with TRBJ1-2, with 10 bases matching TRBD1. Germline values: CDR1 GTSNPN, CDR2 SVGIG (reference sequence). The CDR3 totals 16 residues. V was clipped by 3 bases and J by 0 bases; unmatched bases: 7.

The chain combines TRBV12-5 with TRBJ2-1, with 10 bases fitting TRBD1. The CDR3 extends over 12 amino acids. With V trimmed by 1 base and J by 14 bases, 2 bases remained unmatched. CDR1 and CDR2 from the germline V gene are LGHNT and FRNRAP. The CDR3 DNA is TGTGCTAGTGGTTTGGCGACAGGGGGCGAGTTCTTC. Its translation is CASGLATGGEFF.

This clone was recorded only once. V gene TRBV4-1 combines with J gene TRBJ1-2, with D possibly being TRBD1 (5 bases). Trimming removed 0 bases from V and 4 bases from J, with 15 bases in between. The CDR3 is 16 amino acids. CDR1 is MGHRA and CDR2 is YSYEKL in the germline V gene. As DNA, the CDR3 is TGCGCCAGCAGCCAAGATTCAAGCGGGGGAGTCTATGGCTACACCTTC. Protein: CASSQDSSGGVYGYTF.

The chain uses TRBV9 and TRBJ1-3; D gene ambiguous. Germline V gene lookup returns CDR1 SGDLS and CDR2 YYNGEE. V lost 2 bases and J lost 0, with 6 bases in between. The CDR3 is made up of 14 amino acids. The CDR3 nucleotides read TGTGCCAGCAGCGTCGGTCCCTCTGGAAACACCATATATTTT. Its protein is CASSVGPSGNTIYF.